The next 24 T cell receptor beta chains were all read from a single sample in a study of technical replicates of blood from a few donors. Libraries were prepared by immunoSEQ multiplex PCR; TCRdb keeps only in-frame clonotypes and omits some of them. The repertoire holds tens of thousands of clones, with 90% to 95% as singletons. Sequenced input: PBMCs. These receptors were obtained from a human donor in good health. Some clones in this sample may be carry-over from other donors' samples.

V is TRBV30 and J is TRBJ2-7; 12 bases are shared with TRBD2. CDR3 length: 14 residues. CDR1 and CDR2 from the germline V gene are GTSNPN and SVGIG (reference sequence). V shed 3 bases, J shed 7 bases, and the junction held 7 bases outside the gene matches. Written as DNA, the CDR3 is TGTGCCTGGAGACTAGCGGGAGGACCCGGGGAGCAGTACTTC. Its protein is CAWRLAGGPGEQYF.

This clone has a single count. V gene TRBV30 combines with J gene TRBJ1-1, with D uncertain. Trimming removed 3 bases from V and 6 bases from J, with 5 bases in between. Germline CDR1 and CDR2: GTSNPN and SVGIG (reference sequence). There are 10 residues in the CDR3. The CDR3 DNA reads as TGTGCCTGGAGCATGTCTGAAGCTTTCTTT. Translation: CAWSMSEAFF.

The gene calls are TRBV18 and TRBJ2-7; a possible D gene is TRBD1 (5 bases). The CDR3 runs to 15 residues. V was trimmed by 2 bases and J by 0 bases, leaving 11 bases between them. Germline CDR1 reads KGHSH; CDR2 reads LQKENI. The CDR3 spells CASSPRQFSSYEQYF. CDR3 nucleotide sequence: TGTGCCAGCTCACCAAGACAGTTTAGCTCCTACGAGCAGTACTTC.

The J gene is TRBJ1-2, the V gene TRBV18, with a possible D match to TRBD1 (6 bases). Trimming stripped 1 base from V and 6 bases from J, with 12 bases between. The CDR3 spans 14 residues. Germline V gives CDR1 KGHSH, CDR2 LQKENI. The CDR3 protein is CASSPLTGSDGYTF. CDR3 DNA sequence: TGTGCCAGCTCACCACTTACAGGGTCCGATGGCTACACCTTC. The full variable domain, with the rest looked up from reference TRBV18 and TRBJ1-2, is NAGVMQNPRHLVRRRGQEARLRCSPMKGHSHVYWYRQLPEEGLKFMVYLQKENIIDESGMPKERFSAEFPKEGPSILRIQQVVRGDSAAYFCASSPLTGSDGYTFGSGTRLTVV.

The chain joins TRBV2 to TRBJ1-1, with 7 bases identical to TRBD1. Per the germline V gene, CDR1 is SNHLY and CDR2 is FYNNEI. The CDR3 runs to 14 residues. J gave up 4 bases and V 6 bases, and 8 bases lay outside the gene matches. The CDR3 DNA follows: TGTGCCAGCAGGCTCAGGGGGATACCCACTGAAGCTTTCTTT. Amino acids: CASRLRGIPTEAFF. The entire variable domain, with the rest obtained from reference TRBV2 and TRBJ1-1, is as follows: EPEVTQTPSHQVTQMGQEVILRCVPISNHLYFYWYRQILGQKVEFLVSFYNNEISEKSEIFDDQFSVERPDGSNFTLKIRSTKLEDSAMYFCASRLRGIPTEAFFGQGTRLTVV.

V and J are TRBV2 and TRBJ2-7, with 11 bases fitting TRBD2. The CDR3 contains 12 residues. Trimming at V came to 5 bases and at J to 9 bases, leaving 3 bases not matched to a gene. CDR1 and CDR2 from the germline V gene are SNHLY and FYNNEI. CDR3 region: CASSPSGRPQYF. The CDR3 DNA sequence: TGTGCCAGCAGTCCTAGCGGGAGGCCGCAGTACTTC. The whole variable domain, remainder taken from reference TRBV2 and TRBJ2-7, is EPEVTQTPSHQVTQMGQEVILRCVPISNHLYFYWYRQILGQKVEFLVSFYNNEISEKSEIFDDQFSVERPDGSNFTLKIRSTKLEDSAMYFCASSPSGRPQYFGPGTRLTVT.

The CDR3 sequence is CASSLNRGGQTQYF. The CDR3, as DNA: TGTGCCAGCAGCTTAAACAGGGGGGGACAGACCCAGTACTTC. The V call is TRBV5-8, the J call TRBJ2-5; D might be TRBD1 (8 bases). The CDR3 sequence is 14 residues long. Trimming removed 2 bases from V and 6 bases from J, with 14 bases in between. Germline CDR1 SGHTS, CDR2 YDEGEE.

The CDR3 spells CASSSGHGGLSINQPQHF. The CDR3 DNA reads as TGTGCCAGTAGTAGTGGACACGGGGGACTGAGTATCAATCAGCCCCAGCATTTT. This rearrangement joins TRBV19 to TRBJ1-5; D is possibly TRBD1 (5 bases). The CDR3 sequence is 18 residues long. The V gene lost 4 bases and the J gene lost 3 bases, with 22 bases spanning the gap. The germline gives CDR1 LNHDA, CDR2 SQIVND (reference sequence).

Written as DNA, the CDR3 is TGTGCCAGTAGTATGGGTAGGAGCCACGAGCAGTACTTC. Protein product: CASSMGRSHEQYF. The chain combines TRBV19 with TRBJ2-7; the D is unclear. Germline lookup yields CDR1 LNHDA and CDR2 SQIVND (reference sequence). The CDR3 consists of 13 residues. Trimming left V 3 bases short and J 5 bases short, with 11 bases between.

The chain links TRBV5-4 to TRBJ2-3, with 8 bases fitting TRBD2. V trimming: 1 base; J trimming: 4 bases; junction bases outside the gene matches: 5. The length of the CDR3 is 15 residues. Germline CDR1 is SGHNT and CDR2 is YYREEE (reference sequence). The CDR3 DNA is TGTGCCAGCAGCTTGCCGGGACTAGGTGCAGATACGCAGTATTTT. Its translation is CASSLPGLGADTQYF. Looking up the rest from reference TRBV5-4 and TRBJ2-3 gives the full variable domain: ETGVTQSPTHLIKTRGQQVTLRCSSQSGHNTVSWYQQALGQGPQFIFQYYREEENGRGNFPPRFSGLQFPNYSSELNVNALELDDSALYLCASSLPGLGADTQYFGPGTRLTVL.

As DNA, the CDR3 is TGCGCCAGCAGGGAGGACAGGGCGGCGGCTAATGAAAAACTGTTTTTT. It translates to CASREDRAAANEKLFF. This chain joins TRBV10-2 and TRBJ1-4, with 8 bases lining up with TRBD1. The CDR3 sequence is 16 residues long. V lost 6 bases to trimming and J lost 3 bases; unmatched junction nucleotides: 9. Per the germline V gene, CDR1 is WSHSY and CDR2 is SAAADI.

The chain recombines TRBV7-2 with TRBJ2-3; TRBD2 matches 9 bases. Germline V gives CDR1 SGHTA, CDR2 FQGNSA. The CDR3 runs to 15 residues. Trimming cost V 1 base and J 6 bases; bases outside gene matches: 5. In nucleotides, the CDR3 is TGTGCCAGCAGCTTAGGCGGGGGGGGAGCGGATACGCAGTATTTT. This codes for CASSLGGGGADTQYF. The full variable domain, with the rest looked up from reference TRBV7-2 and TRBJ2-3, is GAGVSQSPSNKVTEKGKDVELRCDPISGHTALYWYRQSLGQGLEFLIYFQGNSAPDKSGLPSDRFSAERTGGSVSTLTIQRTQQEDSAVYLCASSLGGGGADTQYFGPGTRLTVL.

The chain employs TRBV2 and TRBJ1-2; 8 bases map to TRBD1. Germline V CDR1 and CDR2: SNHLY, FYNNEI. V lost 9 bases, J lost 6 bases, and 9 bases stayed unmatched. The CDR3 runs 13 residues. CDR3 sequence reads: CASRGRTGNGYTF. In nucleotides, the CDR3 is TGTGCCAGTAGAGGGAGGACAGGGAATGGCTACACCTTC.

The genes are TRBV5-1 and TRBJ2-1, with D maybe TRBD2 (5 bases). CDR1 and CDR2 from the germline V gene are SGHRS and YFSETQ. Trimming removed 2 bases from V and 0 bases from J, with 12 bases in between. CDR3 length: 16 residues. CDR3: CASSLAATSSYNEQFF. The CDR3 DNA sequence: TGCGCCAGCAGCTTAGCGGCGACGAGCTCCTACAATGAGCAGTTCTTC.

The V gene is TRBV29-1, the J gene TRBJ1-2; D not certain. CDR3 length: 12 residues. The V end lost 7 bases, the J end lost 8 bases, and 17 bases lay between the germline ends. In germline, CDR1 is SQVTM, CDR2 ANQGSEA. CDR3 in DNA: TGCAGCGCAGTAGGACTAGCCGGAGGCTACACCTTC. Protein sequence: CSAVGLAGGYTF.

This clone has just one count. The chain combines TRBV19 with TRBJ1-2; D call uncertain. The CDR3 has 14 amino acids. V was shortened by 3 bases and J by 4 bases, with 12 bases between the two germline ends. Germline V gene lookup returns CDR1 LNHDA and CDR2 SQIVND (reference sequence). The CDR3 region is CASSIPAETYGYTF. The CDR3, as DNA: TGTGCCAGTAGTATCCCCGCAGAAACCTATGGCTACACCTTC.

The chain links TRBV5-6 to TRBJ1-6; D perhaps matches TRBD1 (6 bases). Trimming left V 4 bases short and J 7 bases short, with 18 bases between. The germline gives CDR1 SGHDT, CDR2 YYEEEE. The CDR3 covers 16 residues. The CDR3 DNA is TGTGCCAGCAGCCGCCCTACAGGGTTGTCGAATTCACCCCTCCACTTT. Encoded protein: CASSRPTGLSNSPLHF.

This rearrangement joins TRBV9 to TRBJ2-1, with D possibly being TRBD2 (6 bases). The CDR3 contains 16 residues. Trimming took 0 bases from V and 2 from J, leaving 12 bases between them. Germline-derived CDR1 and CDR2 are SGDLS and YYNGEE. CDR3 in amino acids: CASSVAGRGPYNEQFF. The CDR3 DNA follows: TGTGCCAGCAGCGTAGCTGGGCGGGGACCCTACAATGAGCAGTTCTTC.

The chain combines TRBV12-5 with TRBJ2-7; TRBD1 aligns across 7 bases. Unmatched junction bases numbered 6, after V lost 1 base and J lost 12 bases. CDR3 size: 12 residues. Germline assignment: CDR1 LGHNT and CDR2 FRNRAP. The CDR3 nucleotides read TGTGCTAGTGGTTTGGGACAGGGCATGGGGTACTTC. It encodes CASGLGQGMGYF.

The chain combines TRBV29-1 with TRBJ1-1; 9 bases line up with TRBD1. CDR3 length equals 13 residues. Germline V lookup: CDR1 SQVTM, CDR2 ANQGSEA. J was trimmed by 4 bases and V by 6 bases; bases with no gene match: 6. CDR3 sequence reads: CSVDGTGRTEAFF. CDR3 DNA: TGCAGCGTGGACGGGACAGGGCGCACTGAAGCTTTCTTT.

The rearrangement links TRBV19 to TRBJ1-2, with 8 bases lining up with TRBD1. The CDR3 contains 14 residues. In germline, CDR1 is LNHDA, CDR2 SQIVND (reference sequence). The V segment lost 6 bases and the J segment 3 bases; nucleotides outside the gene matches: 6. The chain's CDR3 is CASSQGARDYGYTF. CDR3 coding DNA: TGTGCCAGTAGCCAGGGGGCGCGAGACTATGGCTACACCTTC.

V gene TRBV18 combines with J gene TRBJ2-7; the match to TRBD2 covers 10 bases. Germline CDR1 is KGHSH and CDR2 is LQKENI. The CDR3 contains 14 residues. Trimming at V came to 5 bases and at J to 4 bases, leaving 5 bases not matched to a gene. The CDR3 DNA reads TGTGCCAGCTCAGGAGGACTAGCGGCTTACGAGCAGTACTTC. Translation gives CASSGGLAAYEQYF. The variable domain in full, with the rest retrieved from reference TRBV18 and TRBJ2-7, is NAGVMQNPRHLVRRRGQEARLRCSPMKGHSHVYWYRQLPEEGLKFMVYLQKENIIDESGMPKERFSAEFPKEGPSILRIQQVVRGDSAAYFCASSGGLAAYEQYFGPGTRLTVT.

The V and J genes are TRBV15 and TRBJ2-7; TRBD1 matches at 8 bases. Trimming removed 0 bases from V and 7 bases from J; junction bases left unmatched: 8. Germline-derived CDR1 and CDR2 are LNHNV and YYDKDF (reference sequence). This CDR3 spans 15 amino acids. The CDR3 protein is CATSRDRAGGHEQYF. The DNA of the CDR3 is TGTGCCACCAGCAGAGATCGGGCAGGGGGCCATGAGCAGTACTTC.

This clone appeared once. The chain combines TRBV4-1 with TRBJ1-2; TRBD1 matches at 10 bases. The CDR3 contains 18 residues. V dropped 2 bases and J dropped 6; count of bases not matched to a gene: 15. Germline CDR1 and CDR2: MGHRA and YSYEKL. Here the CDR3 reads CASSQPRPPGQGTDGYTF. The CDR3 DNA follows: TGCGCCAGCAGCCAACCAAGACCACCGGGACAGGGGACAGATGGCTACACCTTC.